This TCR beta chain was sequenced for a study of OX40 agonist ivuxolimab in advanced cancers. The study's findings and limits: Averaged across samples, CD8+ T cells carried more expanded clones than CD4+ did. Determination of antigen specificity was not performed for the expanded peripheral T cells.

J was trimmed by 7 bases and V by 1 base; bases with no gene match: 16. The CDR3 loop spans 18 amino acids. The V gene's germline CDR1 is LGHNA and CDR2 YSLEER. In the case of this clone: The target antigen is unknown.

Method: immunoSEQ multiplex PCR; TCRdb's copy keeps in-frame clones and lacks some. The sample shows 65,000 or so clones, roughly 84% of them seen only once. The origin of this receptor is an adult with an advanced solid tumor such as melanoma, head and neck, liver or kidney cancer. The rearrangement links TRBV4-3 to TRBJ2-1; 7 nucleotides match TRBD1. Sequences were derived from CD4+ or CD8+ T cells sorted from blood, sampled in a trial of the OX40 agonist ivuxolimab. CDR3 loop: CASSQAKYFDRVGNEQFF. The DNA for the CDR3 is TGCGCCAGCAGCCAAGCCAAATATTTCGACAGGGTGGGGAATGAGCAGTTCTTC.